This TCR beta chain was captured in a study of blood T cell repertoires in COVID-19. Study-level background: The samples span acute and convalescent COVID-19 from the United States, Italy and Spain. Sample material is recorded as cDNA or gDNA derived from T cells, B-cell-depleted T cells, or PBMCs.

Clinical histories supplied by participants themselves formed the basis of cohort assignment. Recovered Cohort 3 donors showed two negative PCRs, clearance, or symptom resolution. Here immunoSEQ multiplex PCR was the method, and the copy in TCRdb shows in-frame clones only, minus some. The repertoire holds roughly 190,000 clones, with about 91% as singletons. Sequencing used PBMCs or T cells enriched from blood (not recorded which). The TCR sequence derives from a woman under 30 who had recovered from COVID-19.

The DNA of the CDR3 is TGTGCCAGCAGTCCCCTAGACGGACTCTCCTACGAGCAGTACTTC. Protein product: CASSPLDGLSYEQYF. The chain uses TRBV6-6 and TRBJ2-7; TRBD2 is a possible D gene (5 bases). Trimming took off 5 bases at V and 0 bases at J, with 14 bases between the two ends. The germline V gene encodes CDR1 MNHNY and CDR2 SVGAGI (reference sequence). The CDR3 is 15 amino acids.